The rows below give T cell receptor beta chains drawn from one sample of a study of T cells in Graves' hyperthyroidism and ophthalmopathy. TCRdb re-analysed the multiplex PCR reads in MiXCR, keeping a single row per CDR3 protein. The sample shows approximately 220,000 distinct CDR3 sequences, around 19% of them seen only once. The sequencing input was blood. The receptors come from a man aged 40-49 years with Graves' hyperthyroidism. The conserved cysteine and the conserved F or W are not part of the CDR3 here. The order of the fields is J gene, clone size, V gene, CDR3 length, CDR3 protein. Rows may omit the clone size; those that give it use once, few, many or a size class.

TRBJ1-1 - TRBV12-3/TRBV12-4 13 ASTPGQGRGTEAF
TRBJ2-3 - TRBV4-3 14 ASSQGRGGPTDTQY
TRBJ2-7 - TRBV10-3 13 AISAGTVSIYEQY
TRBJ1-6 few TRBV6-9 12 ASSYRLRGSPLH
TRBJ1-1 many TRBV6-1 12 ASSTTRMNTEAF
TRBJ2-3 - TRBV7-3 13 ASSQGSGITDTQY
TRBJ1-2 many TRBV9 11 ASSVGSGRSYT
TRBJ2-7 many TRBV3-1 12 ASSPHPQGYEQY
TRBJ1-2 - TRBV19 10 ASRRPNYGYT
TRBJ2-5 many TRBV7-2 12 ASSLGWRAGTQY
TRBJ2-2 many TRBV5-1 14 ASSPIGQGYTGELF
TRBJ2-3 many TRBV9 13 ASSREAGGSDTQY
TRBJ2-7 many TRBV6-1 12 ASSSGQGAYEQY
TRBJ1-2 many TRBV10-3 13 AISDIGRGNYGYT